This entry describes one T cell receptor (beta chain). Described time point: pretreatment peripheral blood. Sampling of each patient yielded between 1 and 8 specimens, collected pretreatment and on-treatment. J gave up 1 base and V 0 bases, and 0 bases lay outside the gene matches. Germline V gene sequence: CDR1 MNHEY, CDR2 SMNVEV (reference sequence). This CDR3 has 15 residues. The repertoire was sequenced with immunoSEQ multiplex PCR; TCRdb's copy has only in-frame clones and lacks some. This table has 130,000 or so clones, roughly 80% appearing once. The data are from a study of PD-L1 blockade in urothelial cancer. Study-wide context: Most of the 29 patients were men who had bladder-origin urothelial cancer. Typically, measured as a median, blood samples had over 120,000 T cells.

The source material was PBMCs, sampled around atezolizumab (anti-PD-L1) treatment. This receptor was identified in a man between 45 and 60 years old with urothelial cancer. The rearrangement joins TRBV27 to TRBJ2-7; 10 bases are a match to TRBD1. The CDR3 nucleotides are TGTGCCAGCAGTTTATCGGGACAGGGGTCCTACGAGCAGTACTTC. This sequence encodes CASSLSGQGSYEQYF.